Shown below are 25 T cell receptor beta chains from a single sample sequenced in a study of T cell repertoires in cytomegalovirus infection. Their antigen targets remain unknown. From the reads, TCRdb called clonotypes with MiXCR, one entry per CDR3 protein. This sample yields 750,000 to 900,000 distinct CDR3 sequences, of which roughly 29% are seen a single time; approximately 14% belongs to the top ten. This sample comprised cultured CD8+ T cells from PBMCs, obtained from culture after CMV antigen stimulation. These receptors originate from a human donor in good health (CMV status not recorded). Some clones in this sample may be carry-over from other donors' samples.

The genes are TRBV6-5 and TRBJ2-7; unclear D gene. This CDR3 is built from 15 residues. CDR1 is MNHEY, CDR2 SVGAGI, per germline. Trimming removed 2 bases at V and 2 bases at J, with 13 bases between. The DNA for the CDR3 is TGTGCCAGCAGTTACGTCGGACCGCCGACCTACGAGCAGTACTTC. This gives the protein CASSYVGPPTYEQYF.

This clonotype came up a few times. The chain employs TRBV27 and TRBJ2-1; D is possibly TRBD2 (7 bases). This CDR3 has 13 amino acids. Germline V gene lookup returns CDR1 MNHEY and CDR2 SMNVEV (reference sequence). V was clipped by 5 bases and J by 16 bases, with 21 bases between them. In DNA, the CDR3 is TGTGCCAGCAGTCACCTTCCGGGGGGCGTTGCCTTCTTC. Protein sequence: CASSHLPGGVAFF.

This clonotype occurred a few times. The rearrangement joins TRBV2 to TRBJ2-6; the D is unclear. From germline, CDR1 is SNHLY and CDR2 FYNNEI. The CDR3 consists of 12 residues. V lost 8 bases, J lost 4 bases, and 6 bases lay in between. The CDR3 region is CASVGGANVLTF. CDR3 coding DNA: TGTGCCAGCGTCGGGGGGGCCAACGTCCTGACTTTC.

This clonotype was observed many times. The rearrangement links TRBV6-5 to TRBJ2-3, with 8 bases matching TRBD2. The CDR3 runs 17 residues. J gave up 0 bases and V 0 bases, and 5 bases lay outside the gene matches. Per the germline V gene, CDR1 is MNHEY and CDR2 is SVGAGI. The CDR3 region has the DNA TGTGCCAGCAGTTACTCGCAAACTAGCGGTAGCACAGATACGCAGTATTTT. Amino acids: CASSYSQTSGSTDTQYF.

The chain employs TRBV5-5 and TRBJ1-3; D remains ambiguous. The CDR3 sequence is 15 residues long. The V gene lost 6 bases and the J gene lost 1 base, with 14 bases spanning the gap. Germline assignment: CDR1 SGHKS and CDR2 YYEKEE (reference sequence). CDR3 sequence (DNA): TGTGCCAGCACCGCGCGACGGGGATCTGGAAACACCATATATTTT. Amino acid sequence: CASTARRGSGNTIYF.

The chain carries TRBV6-1 and TRBJ1-2; D ambiguous. V was shortened by 5 bases and J by 6 bases, with 7 bases between the two germline ends. Germline loops: CDR1 MNHNS, CDR2 SASEGT. This CDR3 contains 11 residues. The CDR3 loop reads CASSLWDGYTF. The CDR3 DNA follows: TGTGCCAGCAGTCTCTGGGATGGCTACACCTTC.

This clonotype was recorded many times. The chain links TRBV28 to TRBJ1-5; 8 bases match TRBD1. V was pared by 10 bases and J by 6 bases, with 11 bases of the junction left unmatched. The CDR3 is made up of 14 amino acids. Germline lookup yields CDR1 MDHEN and CDR2 SYDVKM. The CDR3 DNA is TGTGCCATCCTAGGACAGGGCAGGGGTCAGCCCCAGCATTTT. Translating it yields CAILGQGRGQPQHF.

This clonotype was found a few times. The J gene is TRBJ1-1, the V gene TRBV7-9, with 9 nucleotides matching TRBD1. Germline loops: CDR1 SEHNR, CDR2 FQNEAQ (reference sequence). The CDR3 has 17 amino acids. The junction had 11 bases not matched to a gene; V was cut back by 6 bases and J by 0 bases. CDR3 protein: CASRPGQGTSMNTEAFF. The CDR3 region has the DNA TGTGCCAGCAGACCCGGACAGGGGACATCAATGAACACTGAAGCTTTCTTT.

The CDR3 protein is CASSFGPPFLNTIYF. The CDR3 DNA reads as TGTGCCAGCAGTTTCGGGCCCCCCTTTTTGAACACCATATATTTT. The chain links TRBV27 to TRBJ1-3; D is ambiguous. Between the trimmed V and J ends, which lost 3 bases and 7 bases, there was a span of 16 bases. The CDR3 is 15 residues long. The germline gives CDR1 MNHEY, CDR2 SMNVEV (reference sequence).

This clonotype was recorded a few times. The gene calls are TRBV27 and TRBJ2-1; D not resolved. V lost 3 bases and J lost 9, with 12 bases in between. The CDR3 is made up of 13 amino acids. CDR1 and CDR2 (germline): MNHEY, SMNVEV (reference sequence). CDR3 sequence reads: CASSFGGIPEQFF. Here the CDR3 DNA reads TGTGCCAGCAGTTTTGGTGGGATCCCTGAGCAGTTCTTC.

Regarding this clonotype: An end of the junction differs from the germline gene, which may be a read error. The CDR3 reads CASSPGLGTGELVF. Here the CDR3 DNA reads TGTGCCAGCAGCCCCGGACTGGGGACCGGGGAGCTGGTTTTT. The gene calls are TRBV11-2 and TRBJ2-2, with D possibly being TRBD1 or TRBD2 (5 bases each). The CDR3 sequence is 14 residues long. Germline V gives CDR1 SGHAT, CDR2 FQNNGV.

The sample holds a few counts of this clonotype. V is TRBV7-6 and J is TRBJ1-1; 7 positions match TRBD1. The CDR3 spans 16 residues. Germline CDR1 is SGHVS and CDR2 is FNYEAQ. V was pared by 3 bases and J by 8 bases, with 15 bases of the junction left unmatched. Here the CDR3 DNA reads TGTGCCAGCAGCTTCGCCGACAGGGCGGCTAAGCCAGAAGCTTTCTTT. This encodes CASSFADRAAKPEAFF.

The V and J genes are TRBV20-1 and TRBJ2-3; TRBD2 matches at 14 bases. The junction had 26 bases not matched to a gene; V was cut back by 6 bases and J by 0 bases. CDR3 size: 23 residues. Germline assignment: CDR1 DFQATT and CDR2 SNEGSKA (reference sequence). As DNA, the CDR3 is TGCAGTGCCAGTTCGCCCCGGTTAGATGCGGGACTAGCGGGGGCCGTGAGCACAGATACGCAGTATTTT. It translates to CSASSPRLDAGLAGAVSTDTQYF.

V gene TRBV11-2 combines with J gene TRBJ2-4; maybe TRBD2 (6 bases). CDR3 length: 15 amino acids. Germline V gene lookup returns CDR1 SGHAT and CDR2 FQNNGV. V dropped 3 bases and J dropped 7 bases, with 16 bases sitting between them. CDR3 DNA sequence: TGTGCCAGCAGCTTGCGGGGCGCAAGGGCGAACATTCAGTACTTC. Residues: CASSLRGARANIQYF. Supplemented by reference TRBV11-2 and TRBJ2-4, the full variable domain reads EAGVAQSPRYKIIEKRQSVAFWCNPISGHATLYWYQQILGQGPKLLIQFQNNGVVDDSQLPKDRFSAERLKGVDSTLKIQPAKLEDSAVYLCASSLRGARANIQYFGAGTRLSVL.

This clonotype was picked up a small number of times. The chain recombines TRBV7-9 with TRBJ1-4, with D possibly being TRBD1 (5 bases). This CDR3 has 15 amino acids. Germline CDR1 SEHNR, CDR2 FQNEAQ (reference sequence). The V end was cut by 3 bases, the J end by 3 bases, with 11 bases between. The CDR3 loop is CASSLTVTANEKLFF. The CDR3 nucleotides read TGTGCCAGCAGCTTGACAGTCACCGCTAATGAAAAACTGTTTTTT.

The CDR3: CASSLEGESTDTQYF. The CDR3, as DNA: TGCGCCAGCAGCTTGGAAGGGGAAAGCACAGATACGCAGTATTTT. The chain links TRBV5-1 to TRBJ2-3; D is possibly TRBD1 (5 bases). CDR1 and CDR2 (germline): SGHRS, YFSETQ. This CDR3 has 15 residues. V shed 0 bases and J shed 0 bases, with 8 bases lying between them. Complete variable domain (other parts from reference TRBV5-1 and TRBJ2-3): KAGVTQTPRYLIKTRGQQVTLSCSPISGHRSVSWYQQTPGQGLQFLFEYFSETQRNKGNFPGRFSGRQFSNSRSEMNVSTLELGDSALYLCASSLEGESTDTQYFGPGTRLTVL.

The J gene is TRBJ1-1, the V gene TRBV7-6; 7 bases fit TRBD1. The CDR3 covers 14 residues. Trimming removed 4 bases from V and 6 bases from J; junction bases left unmatched: 8. Germline-derived CDR1 and CDR2 are SGHVS and FNYEAQ. Here the CDR3 DNA reads TGTGCCAGCAGCTATAGACAGGGATTCTCTGAAGCTTTCTTT. Its protein product is CASSYRQGFSEAFF. Full variable domain (outside the CDR3, taken from reference TRBV7-6 and TRBJ1-1): GAGVSQSPRYKVTKRGQDVALRCDPISGHVSLYWYRQALGQGPEFLTYFNYEAQQDKSGLPNDRFSAERPEGSISTLTIQRTEQRDSAMYRCASSYRQGFSEAFFGQGTRLTVV.

The chain employs TRBV9 and TRBJ2-1, with 7 bases lining up with TRBD2. Trimming removed 3 bases from V and 3 bases from J; junction bases left unmatched: 6. The CDR3 extends over 15 amino acids. CDR1 is SGDLS and CDR2 is YYNGEE in the germline V gene. The CDR3 sequence: CASSASGVIYNEQFF. The CDR3 DNA reads TGTGCCAGCAGCGCTAGCGGAGTGATCTACAATGAGCAGTTCTTC.

The rearrangement links TRBV6-2 or TRBV6-3 to TRBJ2-3; TRBD2 matches at 8 bases. V lost 6 bases and J lost 5; bases outside the gene matches: 10. The CDR3 is 15 residues long. CDR1 is MNHEY and CDR2 is SVGEGT in the germline V gene. The CDR3 DNA reads as TGTGCCAGCAGCACCGCGGGGGGCGGGGGAGATACGCAGTATTTT. This encodes CASSTAGGGGDTQYF.

This clonotype was counted between two and nine times. V usage is TRBV7-3 and J usage is TRBJ1-2, with 7 positions matching TRBD1. CDR1 and CDR2 from the germline V gene are SGHTA and FQGTGA. With V trimmed by 3 bases and J by 6 bases, 10 bases remained unmatched. The CDR3 totals 15 residues. The CDR3 sequence is CASSFLRQGRNGYTF. CDR3 nucleotide sequence: TGTGCCAGCAGCTTCTTGAGACAGGGAAGGAATGGCTACACCTTC.

To note about this clonotype: A much larger clone is a single base away; this may be a read error. The rearrangement uses TRBV7-6 and TRBJ2-1; either TRBD1 or TRBD2 may supply D (6 bases each). CDR1 is SGHVS, CDR2 FNYEAQ, per germline. The CDR3 spans 15 residues. Here the CDR3 DNA reads TGTGCCAGCAGCCCTGCCGGGGGCCCTATCAGTGAGCTGTTCTTC. Protein: CASSPAGGPISELFF.

This clonotype was counted many times. The chain joins TRBV7-2 to TRBJ1-2, with no clear D. CDR3 length: 11 amino acids. Per the germline V gene, CDR1 is SGHTA and CDR2 is FQGNSA. The ends were cut back, 3 bases at V and 7 bases at J, with 6 bases in the middle. CDR3 loop: CASSFKRGYTF. The CDR3 bases are TGTGCCAGCAGCTTCAAACGTGGCTACACCTTC.

This clonotype was seen only a few times. This sequence may be a read error, since a much larger clone differs from it by one base. The rearrangement links TRBV7-6 to TRBJ2-5; 12 bases match TRBD2. Unmatched junction bases numbered 3, after V lost 4 bases and J lost 3 bases. The germline V gene encodes CDR1 SGHVS and CDR2 FNYEAQ. CDR3 size: 15 residues. The CDR3 sequence: CASSSRLAGEETQYF. The CDR3 DNA reads as TGTGCCAGCAGCTCCCGACTAGCGGGGGAAGAGACCCAGTACTTC. Together with reference TRBV7-6 and TRBJ2-5, the CDR3 gives the full variable domain: GAGVSQSPRYKVTKRGQDVALRCDPISGHVSLYWYRQALGQGPEFLTYFNYEAQQDKSGLPNDRFSAERPEGSISTLTIQRTEQRDSAMYRCASSSRLAGEETQYFGPGTRLLVL.

There are a few counts of this clonotype. This rearrangement joins TRBV6-6 to TRBJ1-1, with D perhaps matching TRBD1 (5 bases). The V gene's germline CDR1 is MNHNY and CDR2 SVGAGI (reference sequence). The CDR3 is 12 amino acids. V was trimmed by 5 bases and J by 8 bases, leaving 12 bases between them. CDR3 loop: CASSQDPGEAFF. CDR3 in DNA: TGTGCCAGCAGTCAGGACCCAGGGGAAGCTTTCTTT.

This clonotype was observed a few times. The chain combines TRBV4-1 with TRBJ1-1; unclear D gene. V gave up 0 bases and J gave up 5 bases, with 7 bases separating them. Per the germline V gene, CDR1 is MGHRA and CDR2 is YSYEKL. This CDR3 has 13 amino acids. In DNA, the CDR3 is TGCGCCAGCAGCCAAGATTCAAAGACTGAAGCTTTCTTT. This encodes CASSQDSKTEAFF.